What follows are 20 T cell receptor beta chains derived from one specimen sequenced in a study of cytomegalovirus exposure and HLA in healthy donors. With 60 Vbeta and 13 Jbeta primers, the PCR was carried out. Assay: immunoSEQ multiplex PCR; the TCRdb copy retains only in-frame clones and omits some. The table has roughly 140,000 clones, 82% seen once. Material: PBMCs. Source of these receptors: a male donor in good health and CMV-seronegative.

The chain uses TRBV4-1 and TRBJ2-3; 14 bases line up with TRBD2. This CDR3 contains 18 residues. Germline V CDR1 and CDR2: MGHRA, YSYEKL. V gave up 2 bases and J gave up 5 bases; unmatched junction bases: 9. This CDR3 reads CASSQRLAGGWTEDTQYF. In DNA, the CDR3 is TGCGCCAGCAGCCAAAGACTAGCGGGAGGGTGGACCGAAGATACGCAGTATTTT.

The J gene is TRBJ2-1, the V gene TRBV4-3; D is possibly TRBD2 (7 bases). Germline CDR1 is LGHNA and CDR2 is YSLEER. The CDR3 runs 20 residues. The ends were cut back, 0 bases at V and 0 bases at J, with 21 bases in the middle. The CDR3 loop is CASSQDSGGGWVPSYNEQFF. DNA of the CDR3: TGCGCCAGCAGCCAAGATTCGGGGGGCGGGTGGGTCCCCTCCTACAATGAGCAGTTCTTC.

This sequence joins TRBV9 and TRBJ2-7; TRBD2 matches 7 bases. Germline trimming cut 0 bases from V and 5 bases from J; bases unmatched to any gene: 5. Germline CDR1 reads SGDLS; CDR2 reads YYNGEE. There are 14 residues in the CDR3. The CDR3 protein is CASSVGAGVNEQYF. In nucleotides, the CDR3 is TGTGCCAGCAGCGTAGGGGCGGGAGTAAACGAGCAGTACTTC.

This chain uses TRBV9 with TRBJ2-4, with 7 bases aligning to TRBD2. The CDR3 consists of 16 residues. Germline-derived CDR1 and CDR2 are SGDLS and YYNGEE. After removal of 0 bases from V and 8 bases from J, the junction contained 11 bases not matched to a gene. The CDR3 DNA is TGTGCCAGCAGCGTAGACGGCGGGAGAGAGGATCACATTCAGTACTTC. It encodes CASSVDGGREDHIQYF.

V usage is TRBV7-3 and J usage is TRBJ2-1, with 7 bases fitting TRBD1. The CDR3 length is 14 residues. J lost 8 bases, V lost 1 base, and 5 bases had no gene match. In germline, CDR1 is SGHTA, CDR2 FQGTGA. CDR3 nucleotides: TGTGCCAGCAGCTTAAAAGGGGGCTGGGATGAGCAGTTCTTC. Amino acid sequence: CASSLKGGWDEQFF.

V is TRBV7-3 and J is TRBJ2-7; 7 bases are a match to TRBD1. The CDR3 is 15 residues long. CDR1 is SGHTA and CDR2 is FQGTGA in the germline V gene. Trimming removed 5 bases from V and 0 bases from J; junction bases left unmatched: 7. The CDR3 reads CASSPGTAISYEQYF. CDR3 nucleotide sequence: TGTGCCAGCAGCCCCGGGACAGCGATCTCCTACGAGCAGTACTTC. The whole variable domain, remainder taken from reference TRBV7-3 and TRBJ2-7, is GAGVSQTPSNKVTEKGKYVELRCDPISGHTALYWYRQSLGQGPEFLIYFQGTGAADDSGLPNDRFFAVRPEGSVSTLKIQRTERGDSAVYLCASSPGTAISYEQYFGPGTRLTVT.

The chain has TRBV20-1 and TRBJ2-7; D unclear. V was trimmed by 4 bases and J by 7 bases, leaving 11 bases between them. The CDR3 is made up of 11 amino acids. Germline V lookup: CDR1 DFQATT, CDR2 SNEGSKA (reference sequence). The CDR3 sequence is CSATPLAEQYF. The CDR3 nucleotides are TGCAGTGCTACCCCACTCGCGGAGCAGTACTTC.

The chain employs TRBV7-3 and TRBJ2-2; 9 bases are shared with TRBD1. With V trimmed by 5 bases and J by 6 bases, 7 bases remained unmatched. Germline V gene data show CDR1 as SGHTA and CDR2 as FQGTGA. The CDR3 extends over 15 amino acids. The CDR3 reads CASSSIGTGSGELFF. Here the CDR3 DNA reads TGTGCCAGCAGCAGTATCGGGACAGGGTCCGGGGAGCTGTTTTTT.

The chain joins TRBV18 to TRBJ2-7; D possibly corresponds to TRBD2 (6 bases). Germline V CDR1 and CDR2: KGHSH, LQKENI. Between the trimmed V and J ends, which lost 5 bases and 0 bases, there was a span of 14 bases. The CDR3 spans 15 residues. CDR3 nucleotides: TGTGCCAGCTCATCCCTAGCGCATAGCTCCTACGAGCAGTACTTC. Translating gives CASSSLAHSSYEQYF.

The chain combines TRBV27 with TRBJ1-1; the D is unclear. CDR1 is MNHEY, CDR2 SMNVEV, per germline (reference sequence). CDR3 length: 14 amino acids. V was clipped by 3 bases and J by 0 bases, with 8 bases between them. The CDR3 protein is CASSFGGLNTEAFF. In DNA, the CDR3 is TGTGCCAGCAGTTTCGGAGGATTGAACACTGAAGCTTTCTTT.

This clone occurred a few times. This sequence joins TRBV18 and TRBJ2-5; 7 nucleotides match TRBD2. V lost 6 bases and J lost 1; bases outside the gene matches: 5. Germline CDR1 KGHSH, CDR2 LQKENI. The CDR3 is 14 residues long. The DNA for the CDR3 is TGTGCCAGCTCCCGGCCGGGGGGCCAAGAGACCCAGTACTTC. The encoded protein is CASSRPGGQETQYF.

V usage is TRBV5-1 and J usage is TRBJ2-2, with 8 nucleotides matching TRBD2. The germline CDR1 and CDR2 sequences are SGHRS and YFSETQ. V lost 7 bases, J lost 0 bases, and 2 bases stayed unmatched. The CDR3 runs 14 residues. CDR3 amino acids: CASQAGANTGELFF. The CDR3, as DNA: TGCGCCAGCCAAGCGGGAGCGAACACCGGGGAGCTGTTTTTT.

The V gene is TRBV6-6, the J gene TRBJ2-2; TRBD1 matches at 7 bases. Unmatched junction bases numbered 9, after V lost 5 bases and J lost 3 bases. The CDR3 extends over 16 amino acids. Germline V gene data show CDR1 as MNHNY and CDR2 as SVGAGI (reference sequence). Here the CDR3 DNA reads TGTGCCAGCAGTCAAAGCCGGACAGGATACACCGGGGAGCTGTTTTTT. It is translated as CASSQSRTGYTGELFF.

CDR3: CAWSPIAAEQFF. Written as DNA, the CDR3 is TGTGCCTGGAGTCCAATAGCGGCTGAGCAGTTCTTC. The chain joins TRBV30 to TRBJ2-1, with D possibly being TRBD2 (6 bases). V lost 2 bases to trimming and J lost 9 bases, with 11 bases between them. CDR1 is GTSNPN, CDR2 SVGIG, per germline (reference sequence). The CDR3 spans 12 residues.

The chain has TRBV7-6 and TRBJ2-2; D is possibly TRBD2 (6 bases). Germline lookup yields CDR1 SGHVS and CDR2 FNYEAQ. The V gene lost 0 bases and the J gene lost 6 bases, with 20 bases spanning the gap. This CDR3 is built from 18 residues. DNA for the CDR3: TGTGCCAGCAGCTTAGCCCCCCCCGGGACTGATATTCCCGGGGAGCTGTTTTTT. Its translation: CASSLAPPGTDIPGELFF.

The V and J genes are TRBV30 and TRBJ1-4; D is unresolved. Trimming cost V 1 base and J 8 bases, with 11 bases left between them. Germline lookup yields CDR1 GTSNPN and CDR2 SVGIG (reference sequence). The CDR3 contains 13 residues. CDR3 DNA: TGTGCCTGGAGTGCCGGGATAAGGGAAAAACTGTTTTTT. Its translation is CAWSAGIREKLFF.

This clone was counted a few times. The chain uses TRBV6-1 and TRBJ2-5, with 10 bases that match TRBD2. Germline-derived CDR1 and CDR2 are MNHNS and SASEGT. The CDR3 length is 15 residues. The trim removed 5 bases at V and 2 bases at J, leaving 5 bases unmatched. In nucleotides, the CDR3 is TGTGCCAGCAGTAGACTAGCGGGCGAACAAGAGACCCAGTACTTC. It is translated as CASSRLAGEQETQYF.

The chain employs TRBV2 and TRBJ2-7, with D possibly being TRBD1 (5 bases). Germline CDR1 reads SNHLY; CDR2 reads FYNNEI. The CDR3 length is 17 residues. Trimming removed 6 bases from V and 5 bases from J, with 26 bases in between. CDR3 protein: CASSMDRSAGNYDEQYF. The DNA for the CDR3 is TGTGCCAGCAGCATGGACCGATCAGCAGGGAATTACGACGAGCAGTACTTC.

The genes are TRBV11-2 and TRBJ1-1; D not resolved. Trimming took 5 bases from V and 3 from J, leaving 7 bases between them. The CDR3 length is 12 residues. Germline V CDR1 and CDR2: SGHAT, FQNNGV. The CDR3, as DNA: TGTGCCAGCAGCCGGGTCTACACTGAAGCTTTCTTT. Translation gives CASSRVYTEAFF.

The gene calls are TRBV11-2 and TRBJ2-7; D is undetermined. V lost 5 bases to trimming and J lost 3 bases, with 8 bases between them. Germline V lookup: CDR1 SGHAT, CDR2 FQNNGV. The length of the CDR3 is 12 residues. Here the CDR3 DNA reads TGTGCCAGCAGCCCCCTTAACTACGAGCAGTACTTC. This sequence encodes CASSPLNYEQYF.